A single sample gave rise to the 8 T cell receptor beta chains below, sequenced in a study of cytomegalovirus exposure and HLA in healthy donors. Primers included in the PCR were 60 Vbeta and 13 Jbeta primers. Repertoires were generated with immunoSEQ multiplex PCR, while TCRdb's copy carries only in-frame clones and drops some. The sample shows 70,000 to 85,000 clones, 74% of them seen only once. Sequencing input: PBMCs. The receptors come from a man aged 35-49 years in good health and CMV-seropositive.

This chain links TRBV2 with TRBJ2-3; D possibly corresponds to TRBD1 (6 bases). Trimming shortened V by 8 bases and J by 2 bases, and 14 bases separated the two germline ends. Germline V CDR1 and CDR2: SNHLY, FYNNEI. This CDR3 has 14 amino acids. CDR3 coding DNA: TGTGCCAGCCACAATCAGGGGATCACAGATACGCAGTATTTT. It specifies CASHNQGITDTQYF.

The chain has TRBV7-2 and TRBJ1-5; 9 bases align to TRBD1. J lost 2 bases, V lost 5 bases, and 4 bases had no gene match. The CDR3 has 15 amino acids. CDR1 is SGHTA, CDR2 FQGNSA, per germline. The CDR3 sequence is CASSARTGGNQPQHF. The CDR3 bases are TGTGCCAGCAGCGCCCGGACAGGGGGCAATCAGCCCCAGCATTTT.

The chain carries TRBV6-5 and TRBJ1-2; D possibly corresponds to TRBD1 (5 bases). Trimming stripped 8 bases from V and 5 bases from J, with 18 bases between. Germline lookup yields CDR1 MNHEY and CDR2 SVGAGI. The CDR3 runs 14 residues. CDR3 protein: CASGLGAEGYGYTF. CDR3 DNA sequence: TGTGCCAGCGGCCTTGGAGCGGAGGGGTATGGCTACACCTTC.

V is TRBV18 and J is TRBJ1-6; 10 bases agree with TRBD1. The CDR3 runs to 15 residues. J lost 5 bases, V lost 6 bases, and 4 bases had no gene match. Germline V gives CDR1 KGHSH, CDR2 LQKENI. The CDR3 DNA reads as TGTGCCAGCTCGGGCGGGACAGGGGATAATTCACCCCTCCACTTT. Its translation is CASSGGTGDNSPLHF.

The chain has TRBV19 and TRBJ2-7; D is unclear. The germline V gene encodes CDR1 LNHDA and CDR2 SQIVND (reference sequence). The CDR3 covers 12 residues. Deletions cut 5 bases from V and 0 bases from J, with 5 bases between. As DNA, the CDR3 is TGTGCCAGTAGTTCCGGCTCCTACGAGCAGTACTTC. It yields the protein CASSSGSYEQYF.

The rearrangement joins TRBV28 to TRBJ1-1; 8 bases map to TRBD1. V was pared by 8 bases and J by 0 bases, with 11 bases of the junction left unmatched. The CDR3 spans 16 residues. Germline assignment: CDR1 MDHEN and CDR2 SYDVKM. The CDR3 sequence: CASPSQGALMNTEAFF. The DNA for the CDR3 is TGTGCCAGCCCCTCGCAGGGGGCGCTTATGAACACTGAAGCTTTCTTT.

The chain combines TRBV5-1 with TRBJ1-3, with D possibly matching TRBD1 (6 bases). Germline V lookup: CDR1 SGHRS, CDR2 YFSETQ. The CDR3 runs to 16 residues. The V end was cut by 4 bases, the J end by 0 bases, with 14 bases between. DNA of the CDR3: TGCGCCAGCAGCCGAGGGACATCCTCCTCTGGAAACACCATATATTTT. Its protein product is CASSRGTSSSGNTIYF.

The chain couples TRBV7-9 to TRBJ1-2; D might be TRBD1 (6 bases). CDR1 is SEHNR, CDR2 FQNEAQ, per germline (reference sequence). V lost 5 bases and J lost 4, with 17 bases in between. The CDR3 loop spans 15 amino acids. CDR3 DNA sequence: TGTGCCAGCAGCGTAGGAACAGGGCTGGCCTATGGCTACACCTTC. Protein: CASSVGTGLAYGYTF.